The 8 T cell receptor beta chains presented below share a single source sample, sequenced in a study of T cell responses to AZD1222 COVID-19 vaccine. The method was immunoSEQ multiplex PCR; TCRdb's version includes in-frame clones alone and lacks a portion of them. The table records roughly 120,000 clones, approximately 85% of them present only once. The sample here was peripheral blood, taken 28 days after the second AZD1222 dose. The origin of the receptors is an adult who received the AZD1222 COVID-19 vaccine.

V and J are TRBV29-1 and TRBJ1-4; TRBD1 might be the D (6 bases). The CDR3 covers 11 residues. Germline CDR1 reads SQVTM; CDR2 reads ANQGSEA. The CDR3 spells CGGGGQEKLFF. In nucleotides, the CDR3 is TGCGGCGGTGGGGGGCAGGAAAAACTGTTTTTT.

The CDR3 DNA follows: TGCAGCGTTGTTTCAGGGTCCTCTTTGGAGCTGTTTTTT. Its protein product is CSVVSGSSLELFF. V is TRBV29-1 and J is TRBJ1-4, with a possible D match to TRBD1 (5 bases). Matching the DNA end better, TRBJ2-2 makes the J call doubtful. The CDR3 has 13 residues. CDR1 is SQVTM and CDR2 is ANQGSEA in the germline V gene.

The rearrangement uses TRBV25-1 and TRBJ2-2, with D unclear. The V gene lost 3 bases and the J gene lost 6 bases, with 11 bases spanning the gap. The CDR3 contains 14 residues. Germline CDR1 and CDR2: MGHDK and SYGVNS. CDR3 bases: TGTGCCAGCAGTGAGGTCCTCCCGGCCGGGGAGCTGTTTTTT. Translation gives CASSEVLPAGELFF. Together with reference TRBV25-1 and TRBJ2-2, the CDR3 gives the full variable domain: EADIYQTPRYLVIGTGKKITLECSQTMGHDKMYWYQQDPGMELHLIHYSYGVNSTEKGDLSSESTVSRIRTEHFPLTLESARPSHTSQYLCASSEVLPAGELFFGEGSRLTVL.

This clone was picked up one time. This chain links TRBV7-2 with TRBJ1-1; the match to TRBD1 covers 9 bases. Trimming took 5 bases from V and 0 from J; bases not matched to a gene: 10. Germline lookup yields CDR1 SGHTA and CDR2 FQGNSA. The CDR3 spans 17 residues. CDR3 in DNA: TGTGCCAGCAGCCCGCGACAGGGGGGCTCTATGAACACTGAAGCTTTCTTT. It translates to CASSPRQGGSMNTEAFF.

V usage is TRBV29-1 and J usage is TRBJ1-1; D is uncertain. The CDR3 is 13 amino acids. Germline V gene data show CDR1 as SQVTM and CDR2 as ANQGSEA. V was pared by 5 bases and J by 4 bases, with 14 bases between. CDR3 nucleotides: TGCAGCGTTTCGGTTAGTCAGAGCACTGAAGCTTTCTTT. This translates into CSVSVSQSTEAFF.

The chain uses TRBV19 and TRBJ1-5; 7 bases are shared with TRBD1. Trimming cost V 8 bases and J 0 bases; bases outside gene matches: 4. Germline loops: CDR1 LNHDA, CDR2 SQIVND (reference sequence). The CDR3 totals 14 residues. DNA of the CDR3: TGTGCCAGTTCTACAGGGGTTAGCAATCAGCCCCAGCATTTT. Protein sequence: CASSTGVSNQPQHF.

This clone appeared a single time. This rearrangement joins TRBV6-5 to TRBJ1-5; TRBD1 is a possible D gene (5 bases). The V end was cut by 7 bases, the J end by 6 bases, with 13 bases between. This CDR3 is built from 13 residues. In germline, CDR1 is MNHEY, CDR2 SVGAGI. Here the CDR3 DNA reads TGTGCCAGCAACCCCGGGGGACGTCAGCCCCAGCATTTT. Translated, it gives CASNPGGRQPQHF.

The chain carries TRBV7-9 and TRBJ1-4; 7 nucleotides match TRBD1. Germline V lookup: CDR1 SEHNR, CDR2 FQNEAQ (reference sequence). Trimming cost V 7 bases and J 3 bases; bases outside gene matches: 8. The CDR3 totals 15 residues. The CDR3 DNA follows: TGTGCCAGCATCAAGGTCGGGACAGCTAATGAAAAACTGTTTTTT. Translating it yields CASIKVGTANEKLFF.